This record looks at one T cell receptor beta chain sequence and its context. Which antigen it targets is not known. Nothing much larger sits one base from this clone, and base qualities are not available. The entry originates in a study of cytomegalovirus exposure and HLA in healthy donors (dated by TCRdb to 2016 to 2017). A note on the overall study: According to an earlier analysis of a few hundred of the donors, about 179 million T cells yielded over 90 million unique TCR beta sequences and around 280 Gb of sequence data. In addition to the first cohort of 666 subjects, a separate validation cohort of 120 different subjects was used. An earlier analysis of some 500 of the donors used high-throughput TCR beta sequencing to judge whether each TCR beta V gene segment behaved as functional or pseudogenic. Of the roughly 400 genotyped donors, approximately 83% fell in the genetic ancestry cluster associated with self-reported Caucasian donors. Across some 400 genotyped donors of the cohort, an average of about 200,000 unique TCR beta nucleotide sequences per donor were sequenced, and 15% to 20% of those sequences were non-productive. To predict cytomegalovirus infection status, the study brought together high-throughput TCR immunosequencing, statistical association of individual TCRs with disease status, and machine learning. To study patterns of TCR occurrence, a later analysis re-analyzed previously published TCR beta repertoires from hundreds of donors and added high-resolution HLA genotyping. Every discovery cohort repertoire had been produced on one sequencing platform. Alongside the repertoire data, information on donor age, sex, ethnicity and CMV serostatus was compiled. A later genetic analysis took genome-wide SNP genotypes for about three fifths of the roughly 670 donors and used that subset as a discovery cohort. HLA typing covered class I and class II loci at four-digit resolution. In the later analysis, no new phenotypic data were used to find candidate immune exposures; instead, reliance was placed on TCR beta sequences and their occurrence across donors. The study aimed to test whether signatures of past pathogen exposure could be identified by cataloging public T cell receptors. Roughly 300 gigabases of sequencing data and 78 million or so unique TCR sequences were included in an early release covering about 600 HLA-typed donors. The number of donors typed differed by locus, with roughly 620-640 for A, B, C, DRB1 and DQB1, 522 for DQA1, under 610 for DPA1, and 400 to 490 for DPB1. Roughly 5 DR-DQ haplotypes were handled as single units for association and clustering, since linkage in the cohort was strong. The T cell repertoires of 670 or so subjects were profiled by immunosequencing and related to cytomegalovirus serostatus.

The cohort comprised some 680 healthy bone marrow donors. Cohort members were all nominally healthy when sampled, although unrecorded immune exposures were likely present. The donor tested CMV seronegative and was one of the 352 seronegative cohort members. Each donor provided a peripheral blood sample, and peripheral blood mononuclear cells were used for TCR beta sequencing. The Qiagen DNeasy Blood Extraction Kit was used to extract genomic DNA from the blood cell samples. The library was made by the immunoSEQ multiplex PCR assay. A mixture of 60 forward primers for TCR Vbeta segments and 13 reverse primers for TCR Jbeta segments was used in the multiplex PCR. The CDR3 region of rearranged TCR beta genes was amplified from genomic DNA by a multiplex PCR assay. Amplified TCR beta libraries were sequenced as 87-base-pair reads on the Illumina HiSeq System. Concerning the study's data processing: A later analysis tallied around 82 million unique TCR beta chains across the 666 repertoires, and approximately 12 million of those chains were shared by two or more donors. To remove PCR and sequencing errors, raw reads were error-corrected and collapsed into unique sequences using a nearest-neighbor algorithm that merged closely related sequences. CDR3 sequences were aligned to IMGT reference sequences to assign V, D and J gene segments. For a sequence to be retained, at least a six-nucleotide match to both a V gene segment and a J gene segment was required. A rearrangement was called productive if the CDR3 had no stop codons and remained in frame with V and J, and every other rearrangement was called non-productive. CDR3 was defined by IMGT convention, running from the second conserved V-encoded cysteine to the conserved J-encoded phenylalanine. In an earlier analysis of some 550 of the donors, sequences lacking an unambiguous match to a single V gene segment were excluded. In an earlier analysis of several hundred of the donors, V segments were called functional above 56.7% productive rearrangements and were called segregating when the between-donor standard deviation exceeded 5%. A statistical classification framework was built to diagnose cytomegalovirus status from the catalog of TCR beta chain sequences. In a later analysis, V and J genes were assigned by comparing TCR nucleotide sequences against IMGT/GENE-DB human TR gene sequences. A later analysis assigned CDR3 sequences and most-parsimonious VDJ recombination scenarios with the TCRdist pipeline. In a later analysis, each TCR beta chain was defined by its CDR3 amino acid sequence together with its V-gene family, and reads lacking a unique V-gene family were excluded. To address suspected cross-contamination and a sequencing artifact, a later analysis removed a few hundred highly shared, low-generation-probability nucleotide sequences. In a later analysis, a clonal expansion index for each public chain was calculated from normalized within-repertoire ranks of inferred template counts. A later analysis computed generation probabilities with a VDJ recombination model fitted to out-of-frame rearrangements, and checked the results against IGoR. Hypergeometric tests were used in a later analysis to score TCR-TCR, TCR-HLA and TCR-CMV co-occurrence, with a repertoire-size bias correction applied to the TCR pairs. False discovery rates were estimated in a later analysis by permuting HLA or CMV assignments 20 times. In a later analysis, co-occurring TCRs were grouped using DBSCAN, and TCRdist sequence similarity was added for clustering within HLA-allele-positive subsets. Repertoires with fewer than 30,000 or more than 120,000 public chains, plus five repertoires with anomalous nucleotide sharing, were excluded from co-occurrence clustering. TCRdb holds this immuneACCESS table with in-frame rearrangements only. Some clones are missing; in checked studies, unresolved V genes explain under half, and the rest has no known cause. Clonal size and the V and J genes are those of that table, whereas D and trimming came from the DNA. The sample table shows 150,000 to 200,000 clones, and 65% to 90% are seen once. Of the sample, less than 2.5% falls within the top ten clones.

Overall study results and their limits: When HLA alleles, especially DR and DQ, strongly co-occurred, attributing TCR associations to individual alleles was difficult. In a later analysis, some 17,000 TCR beta sequences were associated with specific HLA alleles at a false discovery rate of 0.05. Presence/absence analyses assumed roughly uniform sequencing depth across donors, an assumption that may not hold. A total of 150 to 200 TCR beta chains were listed by the study as associated with cytomegalovirus. The earlier analysis of approximately 590 of the donors excluded some 15 rarely observed V segments, including chromosome 9 orphons, because counts were too low. A later analysis found that TCR association rates varied across HLA loci, with DRB1 alleles showing the most associated TCRs and HLA-C alleles the fewest. A further reported finding was that TCR beta sequences accurately predicted the HLA-A and HLA-B alleles for most subjects in the first cohort. According to a later analysis, most CMV-associated TCR beta chains appeared to be HLA-restricted, and the HLA associations seemed to be driven largely by CMV exposure. A few of the identified cytomegalovirus-associated TCR beta chains were confirmed in vitro to be specific for cytomegalovirus antigens. A later genetic analysis associated a missense DCLRE1C variant with V-gene and J-gene trimming of TCR beta chains, and an independent cohort replicated the association. Immune exposure information for the cohort was limited to CMV serostatus. The classifier was reported to diagnose cytomegalovirus status with high specificity and sensitivity in both the original and validation cohorts. In a later genetic analysis, fewer N-insertions in productive TCRs were reported among donors in an Asian-associated ancestry cluster than the approximately 670-donor mean. In a later analysis, several top co-occurrence clusters were reported to appear linked to parvovirus B19, influenza, CMV and Epstein-Barr virus. While some public TCRs were present in many individuals, most TCR sequences turned up only very rarely across donors. Because HLA typing was unavailable for some donors at each locus, only the typed subset was used in association tests. Broadly in line with IMGT annotations, most TCR beta V segments showed up in productive rearrangements about 90% or about 30% of the time in an earlier analysis of some 590 of the donors. Correlated functional status among segregating V segments might reflect linkage disequilibrium, but an unknown experimental factor could not be ruled out. In this cohort, only TCR beta chains were sequenced, and detectable features were limited by the absence of alpha or paired-chain data. It was suggested by the authors that the approach could potentially be generalized to other disease states and immunological phenotypes. A cluster of highly shared sequence variants was judged likely to represent a technical artifact of the sequencing pipeline. Some IMGT-functional V segments, including TRBV6-2 and TRBV6-3, could not be distinguished by the 87-base-pair reads and were therefore excluded. Compared with equally common non-associated chains, HLA-associated TCR beta chains in a later analysis were more clonally expanded and had lower generation probabilities.

CDR1 is given as LNHDA and CDR2 as SQIVND, both from the germline V gene (reference sequence). At the junction V is shortened by 3 bases and J by 5 bases, with 11 bases in between. The cysteine opens and the phenylalanine closes a CDR3 of 13 amino acids. Just the 39-base CDR3 DNA is kept, in frame starting at base 1. This TCR was sampled from a male donor in good health and CMV-seronegative. Sequencing was performed on PBMCs. In this chain, TRBV19 is recombined with TRBJ2-7, with TRBD2 as a weak D call on 6 bases. The CDR3 corresponds to CASSMSRGNEQYF. The DNA is TGTGCCAGTAGTATGAGTCGGGGGAACGAGCAGTACTTC.